These 27 T cell receptor beta chains share one sample of origin, sequenced in a study of blood T cell repertoires in COVID-19. Sequenced by immunoSEQ multiplex PCR; TCRdb stores in-frame clones only, minus some. The table records 330,000 or so clones, roughly 86% of them present only once. Sequencing used PBMCs or T cells enriched from blood (not recorded which). These receptors all come from a man in his forties in a cohort exposed to, infected with or recovered from COVID-19 (not recorded which).

This rearrangement joins TRBV6-6 to TRBJ1-1; D is possibly TRBD1 (5 bases). V was shortened by 3 bases and J by 3 bases, with 11 bases between the two germline ends. The germline V gene encodes CDR1 MNHNY and CDR2 SVGAGI (reference sequence). The CDR3 runs to 14 residues. CDR3 DNA sequence: TGTGCCAGCAGTTATCGCAGGGTCGACACTGAAGCTTTCTTT. Translating gives CASSYRRVDTEAFF.

The chain recombines TRBV28 with TRBJ1-6, with D perhaps matching TRBD1 (5 bases). Per the germline V gene, CDR1 is MDHEN and CDR2 is SYDVKM. Trimming took 3 bases from V and 9 from J, leaving 12 bases between them. The CDR3 covers 14 residues. The CDR3: CASSFSQGGSPLHF. The CDR3 DNA is TGTGCCAGCAGTTTCTCGCAGGGAGGTTCACCCCTCCACTTT.

The chain joins TRBV6-1 to TRBJ1-4; a weak D match, TRBD1 (6 bases). The CDR3 loop spans 18 amino acids. V was cut by 2 bases and J by 3 bases, with 19 bases left in between. CDR1 is MNHNS, CDR2 SASEGT, per germline. The CDR3 loop reads CASSEKKGGGLPNEKLFF. The DNA of the CDR3 is TGTGCCAGCAGTGAAAAAAAAGGGGGGGGATTACCTAATGAAAAACTGTTTTTT.

This sequence joins TRBV27 and TRBJ1-1; D uncertain. The CDR3 totals 13 residues. Germline V gives CDR1 MNHEY, CDR2 SMNVEV (reference sequence). V was cut by 2 bases and J by 5 bases, with 9 bases left in between. The CDR3 nucleotides read TGTGCCAGCAGTTTAGCCGCCGGGACTGAAGCTTTCTTT. Its translation is CASSLAAGTEAFF.

V is TRBV2 and J is TRBJ1-5; the match to TRBD1 covers 8 bases. V gave up 3 bases and J gave up 3 bases; unmatched junction bases: 4. Germline V gene data show CDR1 as SNHLY and CDR2 as FYNNEI. The CDR3 has 15 residues. CDR3 sequence: CASSDGQGYNQPQHF. CDR3 DNA sequence: TGTGCCAGCAGTGATGGACAGGGTTACAATCAGCCCCAGCATTTT.

The chain carries TRBV28 and TRBJ2-7; 8 bases are a match to TRBD2. This CDR3 contains 14 residues. The J segment lost 0 bases and the V segment lost 8 bases, leaving 6 bases of the junction unmatched. Per the germline V gene, CDR1 is MDHEN and CDR2 is SYDVKM. DNA for the CDR3: TGTGCCAGCTCCAATAGCGGGGCCTCCTACGAGCAGTACTTC. This sequence encodes CASSNSGASYEQYF.

The chain links TRBV19 to TRBJ2-7; tentative D call: TRBD2 (5 bases). The CDR3 extends over 14 amino acids. The V end lost 5 bases, the J end lost 7 bases, and 18 bases lay between the germline ends. Germline V gene data show CDR1 as LNHDA and CDR2 as SQIVND (reference sequence). The CDR3 here is CASSLRGSSHEQYF. The CDR3 bases are TGTGCCAGTAGTCTAAGAGGGTCCTCCCATGAGCAGTACTTC.

This clone appeared a single time. CDR3 sequence reads: CASSQDAGGVRYNEQFF. CDR3 nucleotide sequence: TGCGCCAGCAGCCAAGATGCTGGCGGCGTCCGTTACAATGAGCAGTTCTTC. The rearrangement joins TRBV4-1 to TRBJ2-1; D is uncertain. The V end lost 0 bases, the J end lost 4 bases, and 16 bases lay between the germline ends. The germline V gene encodes CDR1 MGHRA and CDR2 YSYEKL. The CDR3 spans 17 residues.

The chain couples TRBV5-1 to TRBJ2-1; 7 nucleotides match TRBD2. This CDR3 region has 16 residues. Looked up from germline, CDR1 is SGHRS and CDR2 is YFSETQ. V trimming: 3 bases; J trimming: 4 bases; junction bases outside the gene matches: 10. CDR3 residues: CASSWGGGSRYNEQFF. CDR3 sequence (DNA): TGCGCCAGCAGCTGGGGTGGCGGGAGTAGGTACAATGAGCAGTTCTTC. The full variable domain, completed using reference TRBV5-1 and TRBJ2-1, is KAGVTQTPRYLIKTRGQQVTLSCSPISGHRSVSWYQQTPGQGLQFLFEYFSETQRNKGNFPGRFSGRQFSNSRSEMNVSTLELGDSALYLCASSWGGGSRYNEQFFGPGTRLTVL.

The count of this clone is one. The chain recombines TRBV5-1 with TRBJ1-5, with 10 nucleotides matching TRBD1. The CDR3 is made up of 13 amino acids. J was trimmed by 7 bases and V by 3 bases; bases with no gene match: 1. From germline, CDR1 is SGHRS and CDR2 YFSETQ. CDR3 nucleotides: TGCGCCAGCAGCTCGGACAGGGGGCAGCCCCAGCATTTT. Translation gives CASSSDRGQPQHF.

The chain is built from TRBV5-1 and TRBJ2-2; 7 nucleotides match TRBD1. The CDR3 has 14 residues. Unmatched junction bases numbered 4, after V lost 4 bases and J lost 4 bases. In germline, CDR1 is SGHRS, CDR2 YFSETQ. The CDR3 sequence: CASSRDSSTGELFF. Here the CDR3 DNA reads TGCGCCAGCAGCCGGGACAGCTCCACCGGGGAGCTGTTTTTT.

This clone has only one observation. This chain joins TRBV2 and TRBJ2-7, with D perhaps TRBD1 (6 bases). Germline assignment: CDR1 SNHLY and CDR2 FYNNEI. This CDR3 has 14 amino acids. Trimming took 5 bases from V and 1 from J, leaving 12 bases between them. The CDR3 loop reads CASSRLQGSYEQYF. DNA for the CDR3: TGTGCCAGCAGTCGTCTACAGGGATCCTACGAGCAGTACTTC.

The V gene is TRBV12-5, the J gene TRBJ1-3, with D possibly TRBD1 on 6 matching bases. Germline-derived CDR1 and CDR2 are LGHNT and FRNRAP. V was pared by 1 base and J by 3 bases, with 10 bases between. CDR3 size: 15 residues. In nucleotides, the CDR3 is TGTGCTAGTGGTTTGGCCCGGACAGATGGAAACACCATATATTTT. Translating gives CASGLARTDGNTIYF. The whole variable domain, remainder taken from reference TRBV12-5 and TRBJ1-3, is DARVTQTPRHKVTEMGQEVTMRCQPILGHNTVFWYRQTMMQGLELLAYFRNRAPLDDSGMPKDRFSAEMPDATLATLKIQPSEPRDSAVYFCASGLARTDGNTIYFGEGSWLTVV.

The rearrangement uses TRBV24-1 and TRBJ1-4; D is unresolved. This CDR3 has 13 residues. Germline CDR1 and CDR2: KGHDR and SFDVKD. Trimming cost V 7 bases and J 7 bases, with 12 bases left between them. The CDR3 sequence: CATRAGSSEKLFF. CDR3 nucleotides: TGTGCCACCAGGGCGGGGTCAAGTGAAAAACTGTTTTTT.

V gene TRBV20-1 combines with J gene TRBJ1-3; D uncertain. Trimming took 3 bases from V and 0 from J, leaving 12 bases between them. The germline CDR1 and CDR2 sequences are DFQATT and SNEGSKA (reference sequence). This CDR3 is built from 15 residues. CDR3 DNA sequence: TGCAGTGCTAGTTTCCCAGTGCCCTCTGGAAACACCATATATTTT. Translation gives CSASFPVPSGNTIYF.

The V and J genes are TRBV28 and TRBJ2-5; D is possibly TRBD1 (5 bases). The CDR3 consists of 14 residues. V lost 3 bases, J lost 6 bases, and 14 bases lay in between. Germline lookup yields CDR1 MDHEN and CDR2 SYDVKM. DNA of the CDR3: TGTGCCAGCAGTTTCTTGCAGGGATTAAAGACCCAGTACTTC. It translates to CASSFLQGLKTQYF.

The sample holds one count of this clone. The chain uses TRBV9 and TRBJ1-1; TRBD1 is a possible D gene (5 bases). V shed 0 bases and J shed 6 bases, with 9 bases lying between them. From germline, CDR1 is SGDLS and CDR2 YYNGEE. CDR3 size: 13 residues. DNA for the CDR3: TGTGCCAGCAGCGTAGAGCAGGGCGCTGAAGCTTTCTTT. Translating gives CASSVEQGAEAFF.

V and J are TRBV6-5 and TRBJ2-6; TRBD1 aligns across 8 bases. The CDR3 length is 14 residues. Germline CDR1 MNHEY, CDR2 SVGAGI. The ends lost 9 bases at V and 2 bases at J; junction bases unmatched: 3. The CDR3 here is CASWTGTGANVLTF. CDR3 DNA: TGTGCCAGTTGGACAGGGACTGGGGCCAACGTCCTGACTTTC.

The J gene is TRBJ2-7, the V gene TRBV29-1; weak D call: TRBD1 (5 bases). Germline V lookup: CDR1 SQVTM, CDR2 ANQGSEA. This CDR3 spans 12 amino acids. The ends were cut back, 1 base at V and 3 bases at J, with 7 bases in the middle. The CDR3 nucleotides are TGCAGCGTTGAAGGACAGAGCTACGAGCAGTACTTC. Its protein is CSVEGQSYEQYF.

This clone came up once. The chain employs TRBV27 and TRBJ2-3, with TRBD2 identical over 12 bases. The V and J ends lost 6 bases and 1 base, in that order; junction bases with no gene match: 5. The CDR3 runs to 16 residues. In germline, CDR1 is MNHEY, CDR2 SMNVEV (reference sequence). The CDR3 coding sequence is TGTGCCAGCAGGAGGACTAGCGGGACTCGCACAGATACGCAGTATTTT. Translation: CASRRTSGTRTDTQYF.

The V and J genes are TRBV9 and TRBJ2-2, with D possibly being TRBD2 (6 bases). Germline loops: CDR1 SGDLS, CDR2 YYNGEE. The CDR3 loop spans 15 amino acids. The germline V and J ends were trimmed by 2 bases and 0 bases, with 8 bases remaining between them. This chain's CDR3 is CASSVGGTNTGELFF. As DNA, the CDR3 is TGTGCCAGCAGCGTGGGCGGGACGAACACCGGGGAGCTGTTTTTT.

V usage is TRBV9 and J usage is TRBJ1-6; 9 bases fit TRBD1. Per the germline V gene, CDR1 is SGDLS and CDR2 is YYNGEE. V lost 3 bases to trimming and J lost 9 bases; unmatched junction nucleotides: 4. This CDR3 has 14 residues. The CDR3 coding sequence is TGTGCCAGCAGCGAGGGGACAGGGAGTTCACCCCTCCACTTT. Protein sequence: CASSEGTGSSPLHF.

This chain joins TRBV6-1 and TRBJ1-1; 8 bases are a match to TRBD1. V was clipped by 3 bases and J by 4 bases; unmatched bases: 7. Germline CDR1 and CDR2: MNHNS and SASEGT. This CDR3 spans 15 amino acids. The CDR3 spells CASSDDRGGRTEAFF. CDR3 DNA: TGTGCCAGCAGTGATGACAGGGGCGGGCGCACTGAAGCTTTCTTT.

V gene TRBV29-1 combines with J gene TRBJ2-3, with 9 bases aligning to TRBD1. The CDR3 length is 17 residues. The germline V gene has CDR1 SQVTM and CDR2 ANQGSEA. V dropped 2 bases and J dropped 2; count of bases not matched to a gene: 11. CDR3: CSVETGQGTQYTDTQYF. CDR3 in DNA: TGCAGCGTTGAAACGGGACAGGGTACACAGTACACAGATACGCAGTATTTT.

This rearrangement joins TRBV3-1 (or the pseudogene TRBV3-2) to TRBJ1-3; tentatively, D is TRBD1 (5 bases). The CDR3 length is 15 residues. Deletions cut 4 bases from V and 2 bases from J, with 12 bases between. Per the germline V gene, CDR1 is LGHDT and CDR2 is YNNKEL (reference sequence). In nucleotides, the CDR3 is TGTGCCAGCAGCCCCCTACAGGCCACTGGAAACACCATATATTTT. Its translation: CASSPLQATGNTIYF.

The CDR3, as DNA: TGTGCCAGCAGGACGGGTACAGGGAAGGGGGCTTTCTTT. Protein product: CASRTGTGKGAFF. The chain has TRBV3-1 (or the pseudogene TRBV3-2) and TRBJ1-1, with TRBD1 as a possible D gene (6 bases). Germline loops: CDR1 LGHDT, CDR2 YNNKEL (reference sequence). V was cut by 6 bases and J by 11 bases, with 19 bases left in between. The CDR3 spans 13 residues.

V is TRBV11-2 and J is TRBJ2-1; 11 bases align to TRBD2. With 5 bases clipped from V and 7 bases from J, the junction kept 7 bases outside the gene matches. This CDR3 has 15 amino acids. CDR1 is SGHAT, CDR2 FQNNGV, per germline. The CDR3 DNA reads TGTGCCAGCAGCCGTACTAGCGGGAGTTATAATGAGCAGTTCTTC. Protein product: CASSRTSGSYNEQFF.